This T cell receptor (beta chain) emerged from a study of blood T cell repertoires in COVID-19. Study context: T cells, B-cell-depleted T cells, or PBMCs provided the cDNA or gDNA that served as material.

Original data processing: Reference gene primer amplification in the assay estimated nucleated cell counts. TCRdb's copy holds only in-frame clones and misses some; the assay was immunoSEQ multiplex PCR. From that table come the V and J calls and clone size; the DNA was used to work out D and trimming. This sample has 77,000 or so clones, with roughly 76% found just once. Germline values: CDR1 LNHDA, CDR2 SQIVND (reference sequence). V was clipped by 5 bases and J by 6 bases; unmatched bases: 12. This CDR3 contains 16 residues. The TCR was taken from a woman of 80 years or more with active or convalescent COVID-19. The chain links TRBV19 to TRBJ2-2; 7 bases are shared with TRBD2. Sequencing was done on a sample of peripheral blood. CDR3 sequence (DNA): TGTGCCAGTAGTGACCCTGGGCAGGGAGGGGCCGGGGAGCTGTTTTTT. It yields the protein CASSDPGQGGAGELFF.